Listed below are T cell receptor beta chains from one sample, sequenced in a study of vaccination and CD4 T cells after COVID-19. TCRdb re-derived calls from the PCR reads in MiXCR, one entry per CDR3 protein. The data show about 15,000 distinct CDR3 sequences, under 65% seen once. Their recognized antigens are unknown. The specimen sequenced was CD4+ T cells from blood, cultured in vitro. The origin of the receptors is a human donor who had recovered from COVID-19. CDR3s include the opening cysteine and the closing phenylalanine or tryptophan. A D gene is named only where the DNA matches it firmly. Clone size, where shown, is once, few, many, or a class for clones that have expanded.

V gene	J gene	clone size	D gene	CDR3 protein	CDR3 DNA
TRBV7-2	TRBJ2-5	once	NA	CASSQRGGRETQYF	TGTGCCAGCAGCCAGAGGGGGGGCCGTGAGACCCAGTACTTC
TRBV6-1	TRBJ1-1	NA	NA	CASSGGNTEAFF	TGTGCCAGCAGTGGGGGGAACACTGAAGCTTTCTTT
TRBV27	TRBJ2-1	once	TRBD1	CASSWTGSNEQFF	TGTGCCAGCAGTTGGACAGGGAGCAATGAGCAGTTCTTC
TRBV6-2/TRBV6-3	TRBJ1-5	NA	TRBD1	CASSYKDTGGFQPQHF	TGTGCCAGCAGTTACAAAGATACAGGGGGCTTTCAGCCCCAGCATTTT
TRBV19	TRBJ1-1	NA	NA	CASSPLDLRGRYEAFF	TGTGCCAGTAGTCCCCTGGATTTAAGGGGACGGTATGAAGCTTTCTTT
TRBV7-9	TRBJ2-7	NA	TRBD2	CASSFGGTSSAEQYF	TGTGCCAGCAGCTTTGGAGGGACTAGCTCTGCCGAGCAGTACTTC
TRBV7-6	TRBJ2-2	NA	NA	CASSSARATGELFF	TGTGCCAGCAGCTCTGCCAGGGCCACCGGGGAGCTGTTTTTT
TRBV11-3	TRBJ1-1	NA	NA	CASSFKTEAFF	TGTGCCAGCAGCTTTAAGACTGAAGCTTTCTTT
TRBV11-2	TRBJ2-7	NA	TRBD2	CASNPGGSHEQYF	TGTGCCAGCAACCCGGGGGGATCCCACGAGCAGTACTTC
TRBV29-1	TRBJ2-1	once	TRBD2	CSVEEASGGAEHEQFF	TGCAGCGTTGAAGAGGCTAGCGGGGGGGCGGAACATGAGCAGTTCTTC
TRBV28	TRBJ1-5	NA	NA	CASSPRAYAGNQPQHF	TGTGCCAGCAGTCCACGCGCCTACGCGGGCAATCAGCCCCAGCATTTT
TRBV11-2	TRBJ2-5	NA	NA	CASSLREGGRETQYF	TGTGCCAGCAGCTTAAGGGAAGGAGGGAGAGAGACCCAGTACTTC
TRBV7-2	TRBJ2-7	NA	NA	CASSLGYGRGGYEQYF	TGTGCCAGCAGCTTAGGATATGGGAGAGGGGGCTACGAGCAGTACTTC
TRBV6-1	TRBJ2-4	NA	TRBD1	CASSERTGLAKNIQYF	TGTGCCAGCAGTGAACGGACAGGACTAGCCAAAAACATTCAGTACTTC
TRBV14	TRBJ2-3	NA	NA	CAGNHRSSTTSTDTQYF	TGTGCCGGCAACCACAGGTCCTCCACAACTAGCACAGATACGCAGTATTTT
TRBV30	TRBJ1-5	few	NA	CAWSRLRDQPQHF	TGTGCCTGGAGCCGCCTGAGGGATCAGCCCCAGCATTTT
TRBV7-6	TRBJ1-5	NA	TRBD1	CASSSGTGTLNQPQHF	TGTGCCAGCAGCTCGGGGACAGGGACCCTTAATCAGCCCCAGCATTTT